This TCR beta chain was found in a study of shared clonotypes between healthy human individuals. This clone has a handful of counts. Its target is unknown. The assay was immunoSEQ multiplex PCR, and TCRdb's table has in-frame clones only and misses some. Of 1 million to 1.2 million clones in the sample, 60% to 80% were seen once. Losses at the gene ends were 3 bases for V and 6 bases for J; bases not matched to a gene: 7. Germline V lookup: CDR1 ENHRY, CDR2 SYGVKD. This CDR3 comprises 14 residues. Overall study results and limits: Shared across a few donors were around 5% of the naive CD4 clonotypes.

The rearrangement joins TRBV10-3 to TRBJ1-2; 7 nucleotides match TRBD1. The sequenced material came from memory CD4+ T cells from PBMCs. The sample's subset: CD45RA-negative fraction. The source of this sequence is a man in his late teens or twenties in good health. Some clones in this sample may be carry-over from other donors' samples. CDR3 DNA sequence: TGTGCCATCAGTGAAAAAGACAGGGAAAATGGCTACACCTTC. It encodes CAISEKDRENGYTF.